The T cell receptor beta chain described here comes from a study of lymphopenia after photon versus proton radiotherapy. Sequencing was performed with immunoSEQ multiplex PCR; in TCRdb, only in-frame clones are kept and a portion is missing. The sample shows 16,000 or so clones, about nine tenths of them seen only once. The V gene lost 0 bases and the J gene lost 6 bases, with 13 bases spanning the gap. CDR1 is KGHSH, CDR2 LQKENI, per germline. This CDR3 region has 15 residues. A word on this clone: The antigen remains undetermined.

General study results and limits: Oligoclonal CD8+ Temra expansion after nadir drove photon patients' diversity drop. Photon-treated patients lost naive T cells and TCR diversity; proton-treated stayed stable. Post-nadir TCR diversity decline inversely tracked overall survival among those who died.

The material sequenced was peripheral blood, taken from a patient treated with proton-based radiotherapy. This receptor was taken from an older woman with cholangiocarcinoma. Some clones in this sample may be carry-over from other donors' samples. This chain uses TRBV18 with TRBJ2-3; perhaps TRBD2 as D (7 bases). CDR3 DNA: TGTGCCAGCTCACCACCCGGACAGCGGGACGATACGCAGTATTTT. Protein product: CASSPPGQRDDTQYF.